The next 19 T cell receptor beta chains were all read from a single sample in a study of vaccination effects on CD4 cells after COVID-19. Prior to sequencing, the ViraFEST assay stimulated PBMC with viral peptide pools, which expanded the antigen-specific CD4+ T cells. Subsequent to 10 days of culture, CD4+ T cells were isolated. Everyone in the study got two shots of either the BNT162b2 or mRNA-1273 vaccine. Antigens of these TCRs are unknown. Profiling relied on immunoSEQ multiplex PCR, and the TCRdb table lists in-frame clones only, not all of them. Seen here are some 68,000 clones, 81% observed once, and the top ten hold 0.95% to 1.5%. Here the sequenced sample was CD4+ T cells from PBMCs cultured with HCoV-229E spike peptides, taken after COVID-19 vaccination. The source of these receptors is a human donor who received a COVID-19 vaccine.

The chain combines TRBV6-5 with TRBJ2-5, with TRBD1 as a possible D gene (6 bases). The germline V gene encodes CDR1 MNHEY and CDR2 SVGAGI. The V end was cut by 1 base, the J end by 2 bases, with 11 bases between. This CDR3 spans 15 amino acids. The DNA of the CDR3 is TGTGCCAGCAGTTACTTCCAGGGGAGACAAGAGACCCAGTACTTC. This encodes CASSYFQGRQETQYF.

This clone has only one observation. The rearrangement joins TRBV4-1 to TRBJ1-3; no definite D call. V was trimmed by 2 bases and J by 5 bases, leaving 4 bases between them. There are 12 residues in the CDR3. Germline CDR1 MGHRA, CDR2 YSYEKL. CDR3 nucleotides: TGCGCCAGCAGCCAAAACAGAAACACCATATATTTT. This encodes CASSQNRNTIYF.

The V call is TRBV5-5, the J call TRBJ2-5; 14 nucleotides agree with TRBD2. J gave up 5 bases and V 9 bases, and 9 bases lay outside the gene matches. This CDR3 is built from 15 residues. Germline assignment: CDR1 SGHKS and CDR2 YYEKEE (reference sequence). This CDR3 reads CATRTSGGPGETQYF. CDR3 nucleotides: TGTGCCACCAGGACTAGCGGGGGGCCGGGGGAGACCCAGTACTTC.

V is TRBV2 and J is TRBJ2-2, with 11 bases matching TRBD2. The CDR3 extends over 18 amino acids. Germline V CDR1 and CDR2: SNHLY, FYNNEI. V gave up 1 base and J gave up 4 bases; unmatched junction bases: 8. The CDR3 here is CASSEGLAGLLSTGELFF. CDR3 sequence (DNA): TGTGCCAGCAGTGAAGGACTAGCGGGATTACTGTCCACCGGGGAGCTGTTTTTT. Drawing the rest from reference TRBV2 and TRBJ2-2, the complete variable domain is EPEVTQTPSHQVTQMGQEVILRCVPISNHLYFYWYRQILGQKVEFLVSFYNNEISEKSEIFDDQFSVERPDGSNFTLKIRSTKLEDSAMYFCASSEGLAGLLSTGELFFGEGSRLTVL.

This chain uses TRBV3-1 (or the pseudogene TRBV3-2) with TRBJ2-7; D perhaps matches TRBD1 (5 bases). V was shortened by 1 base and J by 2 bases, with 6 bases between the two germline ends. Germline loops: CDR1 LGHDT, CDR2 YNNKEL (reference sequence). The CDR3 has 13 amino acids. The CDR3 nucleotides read TGTGCCAGCAGCCAAGCAGGGACCTACGAGCAGTACGTC. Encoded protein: CASSQAGTYEQYV.

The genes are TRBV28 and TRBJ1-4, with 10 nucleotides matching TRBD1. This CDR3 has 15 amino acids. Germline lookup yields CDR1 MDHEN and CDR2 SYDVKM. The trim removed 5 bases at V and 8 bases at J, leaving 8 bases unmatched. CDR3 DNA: TGTGCCAGCAGTGTAATCGGGACAGGGGACGAAAAACTGTTTTTT. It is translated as CASSVIGTGDEKLFF. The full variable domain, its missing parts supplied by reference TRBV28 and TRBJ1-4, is DVKVTQSSRYLVKRTGEKVFLECVQDMDHENMFWYRQDPGLGLRLIYFSYDVKMKEKGDIPEGYSVSREKKERFSLILESASTNQTSMYLCASSVIGTGDEKLFFGSGTQLSVL.

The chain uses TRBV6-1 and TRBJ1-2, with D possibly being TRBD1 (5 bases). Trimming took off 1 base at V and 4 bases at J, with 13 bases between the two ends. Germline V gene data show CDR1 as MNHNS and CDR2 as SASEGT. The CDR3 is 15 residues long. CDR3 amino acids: CASSEGTLRSYGYTF. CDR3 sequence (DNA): TGTGCCAGCAGTGAAGGGACACTGCGATCCTATGGCTACACCTTC.

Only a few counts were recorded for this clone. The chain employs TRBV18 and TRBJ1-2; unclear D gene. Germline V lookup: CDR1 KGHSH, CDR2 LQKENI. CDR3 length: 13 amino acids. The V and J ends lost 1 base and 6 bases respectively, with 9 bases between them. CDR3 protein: CASSPQGNNGYTF. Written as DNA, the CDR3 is TGTGCCAGCTCACCACAGGGTAATAATGGCTACACCTTC.

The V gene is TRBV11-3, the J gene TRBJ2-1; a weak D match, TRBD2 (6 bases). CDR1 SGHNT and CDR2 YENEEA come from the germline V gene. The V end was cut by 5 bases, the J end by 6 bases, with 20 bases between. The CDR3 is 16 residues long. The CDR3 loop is CASSPQGAGLGNEQFF. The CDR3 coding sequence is TGTGCCAGCAGCCCCCAGGGAGCGGGTCTAGGCAATGAGCAGTTCTTC.

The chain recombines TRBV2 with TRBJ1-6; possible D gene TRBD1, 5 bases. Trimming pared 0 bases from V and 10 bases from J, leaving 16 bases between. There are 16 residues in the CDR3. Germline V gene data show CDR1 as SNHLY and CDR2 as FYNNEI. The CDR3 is CASSEAPRVGNSPLHF. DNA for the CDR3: TGTGCCAGCAGTGAAGCCCCCAGGGTAGGGAACTCACCCCTCCACTTT.

The CDR3 DNA reads TGCGCCAGCAGCCCTAGGACAGGTGAAACAGATACGCAGTATTTT. Protein sequence: CASSPRTGETDTQYF. The rearrangement uses TRBV5-1 and TRBJ2-3; 7 bases agree with TRBD1. Trimming cost V 4 bases and J 3 bases; bases outside gene matches: 8. Germline loops: CDR1 SGHRS, CDR2 YFSETQ. CDR3 size: 15 residues.

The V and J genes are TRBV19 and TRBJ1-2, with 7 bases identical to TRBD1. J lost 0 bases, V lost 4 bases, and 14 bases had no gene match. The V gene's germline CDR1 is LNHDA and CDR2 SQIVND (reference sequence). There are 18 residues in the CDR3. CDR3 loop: CASSKLPGDSTTNYGYTF. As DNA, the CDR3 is TGTGCCAGTAGTAAACTGCCGGGGGACAGCACCACTAACTATGGCTACACCTTC.

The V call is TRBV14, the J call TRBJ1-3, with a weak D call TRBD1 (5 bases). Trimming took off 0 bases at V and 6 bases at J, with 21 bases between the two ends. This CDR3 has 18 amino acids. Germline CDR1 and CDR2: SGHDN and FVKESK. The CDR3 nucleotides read TGTGCCAGCAGCCAAGATAGGTCCGTTGGAGGGGCGGCAAACACCATATATTTT. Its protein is CASSQDRSVGGAANTIYF.

The CDR3 DNA sequence: TGTGCCAGCAGCCAAGATACCGGGACGAGACTCAATAACTATGGCTACACCTTC. Protein sequence: CASSQDTGTRLNNYGYTF. The chain combines TRBV3-1 (or the pseudogene TRBV3-2) with TRBJ1-2; D might be TRBD1 (5 bases). Trimming removed 0 bases at V and 1 base at J, with 18 bases between. The germline V gene encodes CDR1 LGHDT and CDR2 YNNKEL (reference sequence). This CDR3 comprises 18 residues.

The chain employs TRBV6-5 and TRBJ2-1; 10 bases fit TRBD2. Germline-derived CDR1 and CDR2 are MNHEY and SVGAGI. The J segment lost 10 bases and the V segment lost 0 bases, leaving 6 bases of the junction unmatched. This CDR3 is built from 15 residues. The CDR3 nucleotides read TGTGCCAGCAGTTACTCGAGAGGACTAGCGGTAGAGCAGTTCTTC. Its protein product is CASSYSRGLAVEQFF.

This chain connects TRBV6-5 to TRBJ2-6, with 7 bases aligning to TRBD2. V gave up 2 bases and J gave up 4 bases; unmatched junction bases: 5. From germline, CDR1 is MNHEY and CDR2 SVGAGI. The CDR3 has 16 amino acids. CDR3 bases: TGTGCCAGCAGTTACGGGAGGGGATACGGGGCCAACGTCCTGACTTTC. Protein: CASSYGRGYGANVLTF.

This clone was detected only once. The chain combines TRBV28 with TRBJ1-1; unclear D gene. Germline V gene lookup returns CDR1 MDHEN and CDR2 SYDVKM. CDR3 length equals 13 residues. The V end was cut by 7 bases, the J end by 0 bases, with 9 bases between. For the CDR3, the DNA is TGTGCCAGCAAGAACCAGTTGAACACTGAAGCTTTCTTT. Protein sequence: CASKNQLNTEAFF.

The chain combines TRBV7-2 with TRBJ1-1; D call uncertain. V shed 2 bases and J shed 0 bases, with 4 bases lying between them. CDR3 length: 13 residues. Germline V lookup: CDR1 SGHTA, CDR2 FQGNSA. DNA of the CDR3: TGTGCCAGCAGCTTAAGTGTGAACACTGAAGCTTTCTTT. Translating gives CASSLSVNTEAFF.

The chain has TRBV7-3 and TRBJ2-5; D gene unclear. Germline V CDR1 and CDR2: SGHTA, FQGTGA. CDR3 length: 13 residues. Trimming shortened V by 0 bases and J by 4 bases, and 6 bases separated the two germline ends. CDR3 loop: CASSLTMGETQYF. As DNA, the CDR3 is TGTGCCAGCAGCTTAACAATGGGAGAGACCCAGTACTTC.